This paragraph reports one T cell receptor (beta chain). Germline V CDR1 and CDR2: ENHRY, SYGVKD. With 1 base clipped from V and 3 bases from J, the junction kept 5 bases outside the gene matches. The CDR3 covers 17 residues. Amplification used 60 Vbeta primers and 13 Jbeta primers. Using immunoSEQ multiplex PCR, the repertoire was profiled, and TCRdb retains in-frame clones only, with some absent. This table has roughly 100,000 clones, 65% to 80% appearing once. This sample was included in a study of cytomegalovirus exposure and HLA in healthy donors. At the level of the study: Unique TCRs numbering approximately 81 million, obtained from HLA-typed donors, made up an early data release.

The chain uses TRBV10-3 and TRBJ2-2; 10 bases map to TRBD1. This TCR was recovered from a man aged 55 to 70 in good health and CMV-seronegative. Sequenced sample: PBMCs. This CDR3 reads CAISEWVGQGDTGELFF. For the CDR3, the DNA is TGTGCCATCAGTGAGTGGGTAGGACAGGGGGACACCGGGGAGCTGTTTTTT.